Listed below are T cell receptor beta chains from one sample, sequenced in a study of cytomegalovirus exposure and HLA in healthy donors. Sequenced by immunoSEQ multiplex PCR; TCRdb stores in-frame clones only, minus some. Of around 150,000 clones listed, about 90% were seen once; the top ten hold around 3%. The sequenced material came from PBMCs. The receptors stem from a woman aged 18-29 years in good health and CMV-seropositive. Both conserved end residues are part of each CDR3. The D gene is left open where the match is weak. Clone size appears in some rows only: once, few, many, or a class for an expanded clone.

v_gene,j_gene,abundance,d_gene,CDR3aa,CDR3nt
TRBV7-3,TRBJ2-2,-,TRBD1,CASSHGTGHGELFF,TGTGCCAGCAGCCACGGGACAGGGCACGGGGAGCTGTTTTTT
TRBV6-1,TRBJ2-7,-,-,CASSSGTAVYEQYF,TGTGCCAGCAGTTCCGGGACTGCCGTCTACGAGCAGTACTTC
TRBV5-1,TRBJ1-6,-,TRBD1,CASKIGTGRANSPLHF,TGCGCCAGCAAGATTGGGACAGGTAGAGCCAATTCACCCCTCCACTTT
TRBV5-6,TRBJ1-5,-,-,CASSLWAGPNQPQHF,TGTGCCAGCAGCTTGTGGGCAGGTCCCAATCAGCCCCAGCATTTT
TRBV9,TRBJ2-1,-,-,CASSVDGGPGYNEQFF,TGTGCCAGCAGCGTCGACGGGGGGCCGGGCTACAATGAGCAGTTCTTC
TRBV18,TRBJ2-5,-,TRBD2,CASSQERGNQETQYF,TGTGCCAGCTCCCAGGAGCGGGGGAATCAAGAGACCCAGTACTTC
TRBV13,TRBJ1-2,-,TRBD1,CASSLPVTGLEGYTF,TGTGCCAGCAGCCTACCAGTGACAGGGTTGGAAGGCTACACCTTC
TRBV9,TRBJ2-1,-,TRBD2,CASSVVASGGNEQFF,TGTGCCAGCAGCGTAGTGGCTAGCGGCGGCAATGAGCAGTTCTTC
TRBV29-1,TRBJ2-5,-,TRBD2,CSVAPRLAGDGTQYF,TGCAGCGTTGCTCCCCGTCTAGCGGGGGACGGGACCCAGTACTTC
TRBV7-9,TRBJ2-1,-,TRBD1,CASSSSGTGINEQFF,TGTGCCAGCAGCTCCTCCGGGACAGGGATCAATGAGCAGTTCTTC
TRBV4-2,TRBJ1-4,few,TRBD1,CASSQVRQGPTEKLFF,TGTGCCAGCAGCCAAGTACGACAGGGCCCTACCGAAAAACTGTTTTTT
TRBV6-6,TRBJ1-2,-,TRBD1,CASRDRGDYGYTF,TGTGCCAGCAGAGACAGGGGGGACTATGGCTACACCTTC
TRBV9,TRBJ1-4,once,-,CASSVGLGAGEKLFF,TGTGCCAGCAGCGTAGGATTGGGAGCGGGTGAAAAACTGTTTTTT
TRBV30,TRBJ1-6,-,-,CAWDLSGTPNSPLHF,TGTGCCTGGGACTTGTCCGGGACACCGAATTCACCCCTCCACTTT
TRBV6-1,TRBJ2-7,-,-,CASKGAAAGSYEQYF,TGTGCCAGCAAGGGGGCCGCAGCGGGCTCCTACGAGCAGTACTTC
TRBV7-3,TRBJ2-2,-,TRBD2,CASSSSGGSRTGELFF,TGTGCCAGCAGCTCCTCTGGCGGGAGCAGGACCGGGGAGCTGTTTTTT
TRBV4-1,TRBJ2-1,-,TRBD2,CASSQESGIDYNEQFF,TGCGCCAGCAGCCAAGAGAGCGGGATCGACTACAATGAGCAGTTCTTC
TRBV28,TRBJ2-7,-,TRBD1,CASSFRDRSYEQYF,TGTGCCAGCAGTTTTCGGGACAGGTCTTACGAGCAGTACTTC
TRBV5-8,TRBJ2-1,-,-,CASSLRVSGLNEQFF,TGTGCCAGCAGCTTGAGGGTTAGTGGACTAAATGAGCAGTTCTTC
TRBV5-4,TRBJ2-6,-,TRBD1,CASSLGQGAPGANVLTF,TGTGCCAGCAGCCTAGGGCAGGGGGCGCCTGGGGCCAACGTCCTGACTTTC
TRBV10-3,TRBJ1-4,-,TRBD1,CAISESTGSEKLFF,TGTGCCATCAGTGAGTCGACAGGGAGCGAAAAACTGTTTTTT
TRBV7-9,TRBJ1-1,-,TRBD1,CASSPRDRGRGRDTEAFF,TGTGCCAGCAGCCCCCGGGACAGGGGGCGCGGACGGGACACTGAAGCTTTCTTT
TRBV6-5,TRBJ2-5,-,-,CASSYSRRGETQYF,TGTGCCAGCAGTTACTCGAGACGGGGGGAGACCCAGTACTTC
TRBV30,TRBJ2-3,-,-,CALTGFSTDTQYF,TGTGCATTGACAGGTTTTAGCACAGATACGCAGTATTTT
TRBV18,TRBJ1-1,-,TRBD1,CASSPPDRPRGTEAFF,TGTGCCAGCTCACCACCGGACAGGCCGAGGGGCACTGAAGCTTTCTTT
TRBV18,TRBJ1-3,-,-,CASSPKGWSGNTIYF,TGTGCCAGCTCACCAAAGGGGTGGTCTGGAAACACCATATATTTT
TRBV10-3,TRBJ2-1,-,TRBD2,CASALAGGAEQFF,TGTGCCAGCGCACTAGCGGGGGGGGCTGAGCAGTTCTTC
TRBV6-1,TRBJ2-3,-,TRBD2,CASSGRLAGGTDTQYF,TGTGCCAGCAGTGGGAGACTAGCGGGGGGAACAGATACGCAGTATTTT
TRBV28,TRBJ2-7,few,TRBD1,CASSSPGTGGGEQYF,TGTGCCAGCAGTTCACCGGGGACAGGGGGCGGAGAGCAGTACTTC
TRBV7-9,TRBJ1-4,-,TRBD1,CASSQLDRDGNEKLFF,TGTGCCAGCAGCCAACTGGACAGGGATGGTAATGAAAAACTGTTTTTT
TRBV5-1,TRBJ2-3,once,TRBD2,CASSLEASGSHRTDTQYF,TGCGCCAGCAGCTTGGAGGCTAGCGGGAGTCATCGGACAGATACGCAGTATTTT
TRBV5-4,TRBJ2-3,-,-,CASSLGMQSTDTQYF,TGTGCCAGCAGCTTGGGAATGCAGAGCACAGATACGCAGTATTTT
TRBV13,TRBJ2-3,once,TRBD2,CASSLLLGLAGGGTDTQYF,TGTGCCAGCAGCTTACTTTTGGGACTAGCGGGAGGAGGGACAGATACGCAGTATTTT
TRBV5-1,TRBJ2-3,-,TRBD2,CASSSTSGGASTDTQYF,TGCGCCAGCAGCTCGACTAGCGGGGGGGCTTCCACAGATACGCAGTATTTT
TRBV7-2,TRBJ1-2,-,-,CASSLPGSPYGYTF,TGTGCCAGCAGCTTACCAGGCTCGCCATATGGCTACACCTTC
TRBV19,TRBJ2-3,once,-,CASSIGSTATRTDTQYF,TGTGCCAGTAGTATAGGTTCGACAGCAACTCGCACAGATACGCAGTATTTT
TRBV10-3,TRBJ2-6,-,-,CAISDPTDTSSGANVLTF,TGTGCCATCAGTGACCCGACAGACACCAGCTCTGGGGCCAACGTCCTGACTTTC
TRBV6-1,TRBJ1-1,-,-,CASSVGGAGTEAFF,TGTGCCAGCAGTGTAGGGGGGGCGGGCACTGAAGCTTTCTTT
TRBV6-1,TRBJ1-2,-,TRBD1,CASSADGQGRRGYTF,TGTGCCAGCAGCGCCGACGGACAGGGACGAAGAGGCTACACCTTC
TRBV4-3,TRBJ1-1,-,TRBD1,CASSQSPGGADTEAFF,TGCGCCAGCAGCCAGTCTCCAGGGGGCGCGGACACTGAAGCTTTCTTT
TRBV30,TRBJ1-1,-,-,CAWSPDGMSTEAFF,TGTGCCTGGAGTCCGGACGGGATGTCCACTGAAGCTTTCTTT
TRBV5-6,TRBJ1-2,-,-,CASSLGAGGYTF,TGTGCCAGCAGCTTGGGGGCTGGCGGCTACACCTTC